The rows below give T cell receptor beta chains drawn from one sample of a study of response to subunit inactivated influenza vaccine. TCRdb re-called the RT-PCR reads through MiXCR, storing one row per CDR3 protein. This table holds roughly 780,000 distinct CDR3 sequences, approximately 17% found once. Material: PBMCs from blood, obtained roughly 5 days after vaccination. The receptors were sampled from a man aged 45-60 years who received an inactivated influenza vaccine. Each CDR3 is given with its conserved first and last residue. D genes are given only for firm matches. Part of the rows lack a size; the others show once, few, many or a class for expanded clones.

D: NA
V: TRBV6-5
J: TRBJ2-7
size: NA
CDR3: CASSFQVGGPHEQYF
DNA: TGTGCCAGCAGTTTCCAGGTGGGGGGGCCCCACGAGCAGTACTTC

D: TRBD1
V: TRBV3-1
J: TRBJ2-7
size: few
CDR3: CASSQEPGGKLYEQYF
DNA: TGTGCCAGCAGCCAAGAGCCAGGGGGCAAGCTCTACGAGCAGTACTTC

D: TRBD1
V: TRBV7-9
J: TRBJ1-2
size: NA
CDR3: CASSPRTGGGGGYTF
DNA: TGTGCCAGCAGCCCAAGGACAGGGGGAGGTGGTGGCTACACCTTC

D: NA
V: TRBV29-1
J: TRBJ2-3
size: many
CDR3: CSSGADVSTDTQYF
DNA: TGCAGCAGTGGTGCGGATGTTAGCACAGATACGCAGTATTTT

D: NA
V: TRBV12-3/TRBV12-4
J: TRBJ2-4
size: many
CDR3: CASSRDQNIQYF
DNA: TGTGCCAGCAGTAGGGACCAAAACATTCAGTACTTC

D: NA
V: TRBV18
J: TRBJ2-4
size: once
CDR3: CASSNAGLAKNIQYF
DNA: TGTGCCAGCTCTAACGCGGGGCTAGCCAAAAACATTCAGTACTTC

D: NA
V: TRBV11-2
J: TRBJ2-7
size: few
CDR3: CASSLTLVPYEQYF
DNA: TGTGCCAGCAGCTTAACTCTGGTCCCCTACGAGCAGTACTTC

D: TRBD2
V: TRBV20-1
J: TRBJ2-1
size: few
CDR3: CSAGYGGGAFHEQFF
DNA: TGCAGTGCAGGGTATGGCGGGGGGGCCTTCCATGAGCAGTTCTTC

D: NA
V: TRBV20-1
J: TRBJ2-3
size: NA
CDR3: CRLVASDTQYF
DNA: TGCAGGCTAGTTGCGTCTGATACGCAGTATTTT

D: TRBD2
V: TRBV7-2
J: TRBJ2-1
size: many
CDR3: CASSLVLAGVTYNEQFF
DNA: TGTGCCAGCAGCTTAGTCCTAGCGGGAGTTACCTACAATGAGCAGTTCTTC

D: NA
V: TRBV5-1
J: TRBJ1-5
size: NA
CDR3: CASSASGYSNQPQHF
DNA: TGCGCCAGCAGCGCCTCAGGGTATAGCAATCAGCCCCAGCATTTT

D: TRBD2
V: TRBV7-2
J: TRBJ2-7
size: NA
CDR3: CASSFGLAGGYYEQYF
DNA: TGTGCCAGCAGCTTCGGACTAGCGGGAGGATACTACGAGCAGTACTTC

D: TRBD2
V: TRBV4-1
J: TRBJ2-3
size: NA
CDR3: CASSQGIPGLAGGAGTDTQYF
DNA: TGCGCCAGCAGCCAAGGAATACCGGGACTAGCGGGAGGAGCGGGCACAGATACGCAGTATTTT

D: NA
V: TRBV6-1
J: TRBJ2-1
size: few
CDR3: CASSFSISTKSSYNEQFF
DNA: TGTGCCAGCAGCTTTTCCATTTCGACTAAGAGCTCCTACAATGAGCAGTTCTTC

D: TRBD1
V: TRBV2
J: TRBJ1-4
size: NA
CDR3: CASSADRLGEKLFF
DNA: TGTGCCAGCAGTGCGGACAGGCTGGGGGAAAAACTGTTTTTT

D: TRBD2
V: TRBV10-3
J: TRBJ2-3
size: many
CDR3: CAISESTSGSGDTQYF
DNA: TGTGCCATCAGTGAGTCTACTAGCGGGAGTGGAGATACGCAGTATTTT

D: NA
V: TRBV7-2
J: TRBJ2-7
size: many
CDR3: CASSWTPYEQYF
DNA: TGTGCCAGCAGCTGGACACCCTACGAGCAGTACTTC

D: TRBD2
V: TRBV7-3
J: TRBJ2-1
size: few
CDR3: CASSFGLAGEGEQFF
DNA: TGTGCCAGCAGCTTCGGACTAGCGGGAGAGGGTGAGCAGTTCTTC

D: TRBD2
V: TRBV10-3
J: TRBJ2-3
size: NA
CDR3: CAISRSGSDRSTDTQYF
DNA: TGTGCCATCAGCCGTAGCGGGAGCGACCGTAGCACAGATACGCAGTATTTT

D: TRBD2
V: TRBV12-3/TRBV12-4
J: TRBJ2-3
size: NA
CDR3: CASGKTSGGFTDTQYF
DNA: TGTGCCAGCGGAAAGACTAGCGGGGGATTCACAGATACGCAGTATTTT

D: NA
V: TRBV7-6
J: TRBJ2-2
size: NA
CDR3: CASSQMANTGELFF
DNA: TGTGCCAGCAGTCAAATGGCGAACACCGGGGAGCTGTTTTTT

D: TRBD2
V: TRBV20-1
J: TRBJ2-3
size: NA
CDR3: CSAREGTTGTDTQYF
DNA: TGCAGTGCTAGAGAGGGGACTACAGGCACAGATACGCAGTATTTT

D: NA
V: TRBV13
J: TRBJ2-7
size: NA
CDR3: CASSSRTSNMDEQYF
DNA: TGTGCCAGCAGCTCCCGAACATCGAACATGGACGAGCAGTACTTC

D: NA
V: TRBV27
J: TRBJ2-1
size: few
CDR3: CASSLIANYNEQFF
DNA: TGTGCCAGCAGTTTAATAGCGAACTACAATGAGCAGTTCTTC

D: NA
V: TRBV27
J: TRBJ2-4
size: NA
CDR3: CASSPHRQLTAKNIQYF
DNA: TGTGCCAGCAGTCCCCATCGACAGCTTACGGCCAAAAACATTCAGTACTTC

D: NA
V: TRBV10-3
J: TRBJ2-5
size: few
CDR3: CAISETDQETQYF
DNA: TGTGCCATCAGTGAGACCGACCAAGAGACCCAGTACTTC

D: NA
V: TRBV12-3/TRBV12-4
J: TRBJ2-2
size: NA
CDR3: CASSLGQGWNTGELFF
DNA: TGTGCCAGCAGTTTAGGGCAGGGCTGGAACACCGGGGAGCTGTTTTTT

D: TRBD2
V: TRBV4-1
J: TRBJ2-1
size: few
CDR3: CASSQTKGSGGARHEQFF
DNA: TGCGCCAGCAGCCAAACTAAGGGGAGCGGGGGGGCTCGGCATGAGCAGTTCTTC

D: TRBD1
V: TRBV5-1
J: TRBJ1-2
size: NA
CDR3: CASRLDRGTGYTF
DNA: TGCGCCAGCAGATTGGACAGGGGTACTGGCTACACCTTC

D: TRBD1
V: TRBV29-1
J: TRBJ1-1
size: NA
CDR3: CSVTGTGSSAFF
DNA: TGCAGCGTCACCGGGACAGGGAGTTCAGCTTTCTTT

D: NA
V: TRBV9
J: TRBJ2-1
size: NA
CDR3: CASSTSSYLGEQFF
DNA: TGTGCCAGCAGCACCTCTAGCTACCTAGGGGAGCAGTTCTTC

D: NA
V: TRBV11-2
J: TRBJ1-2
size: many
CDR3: CASSLVGTDYGYTF
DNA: TGTGCCAGCAGCTTAGTAGGGACTGACTATGGCTACACCTTC

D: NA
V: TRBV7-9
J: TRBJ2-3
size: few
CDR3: CASSLAERTAAPQYF
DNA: TGTGCCAGCAGCTTAGCCGAGCGGACAGCCGCCCCGCAGTATTTT

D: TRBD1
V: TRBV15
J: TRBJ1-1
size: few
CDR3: CATSRELGQGTEAFF
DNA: TGTGCCACCAGCAGAGAGCTGGGACAGGGCACTGAAGCTTTCTTT